A selection of T cell receptor beta chains follows, all from one sample in a study of blood T cell repertoires in COVID-19. Profiled with immunoSEQ multiplex PCR; TCRdb holds only in-frame clones, not every one. The sample shows 250,000 to 300,000 clones, roughly 80% of them seen only once. Sequencing was carried out using peripheral blood. Receptor source: a man in his 60s with acute or convalescent COVID-19. Both conserved end residues are part of each CDR3. Each record gives: J gene, V gene, D gene, CDR3 protein, CDR3 DNA. D genes are given only for firm matches.

J: TRBJ1-2
V: TRBV3-1/TRBV3-2
D: TRBD1
CDR3: CASSQAGGANYGYTF
DNA: TGTGCCAGCAGCCAAGCAGGGGGAGCTAACTATGGCTACACCTTC

J: TRBJ2-2
V: TRBV28
D: TRBD1
CDR3: CASSFGQGVFGELFF
DNA: TGTGCCAGCAGTTTTGGGCAGGGGGTGTTCGGGGAGCTGTTTTTT

J: TRBJ1-1
V: TRBV18
D: -
CDR3: CASSEQVEAFF
DNA: TGTGCCAGCTCAGAGCAAGTTGAAGCTTTCTTT

J: TRBJ2-6
V: TRBV5-4
D: TRBD1
CDR3: CASRPGQGAEGANVLTF
DNA: TGTGCCAGCAGACCCGGACAGGGGGCGGAAGGGGCCAACGTCCTGACTTTC

J: TRBJ2-1
V: TRBV9
D: TRBD2
CDR3: CASSVGRGGSYNEQFF
DNA: TGTGCCAGCAGCGTAGGTCGGGGGGGATCGTACAATGAGCAGTTCTTC

J: TRBJ2-5
V: TRBV7-8
D: TRBD2
CDR3: CASSLRAGTQETQYF
DNA: TGTGCCAGCAGCTTACGAGCGGGAACACAAGAGACCCAGTACTTC

J: TRBJ2-1
V: TRBV27
D: TRBD1
CDR3: CASSPVAGTGSPGEQFF
DNA: TGTGCCAGCAGTCCCGTGGCCGGGACAGGGTCCCCTGGTGAGCAGTTCTTC

J: TRBJ2-1
V: TRBV18
D: TRBD2
CDR3: CASSPPLAGASYNEQFF
DNA: TGTGCCAGCTCACCACCTTTAGCGGGAGCCTCCTACAATGAGCAGTTCTTC

J: TRBJ2-7
V: TRBV10-3
D: -
CDR3: CAISGGPGETYEQYF
DNA: TGTGCCATCAGTGGAGGGCCGGGGGAAACTTACGAGCAGTACTTC

J: TRBJ2-7
V: TRBV5-4
D: -
CDR3: CASSLIGLADSYEQYF
DNA: TGTGCCAGCAGCTTGATCGGTTTAGCGGACTCCTACGAGCAGTACTTC

J: TRBJ2-5
V: TRBV7-3
D: -
CDR3: CASSPGSRETQYF
DNA: TGTGCCAGCAGCCCAGGGTCCCGGGAGACCCAGTACTTC

J: TRBJ2-5
V: TRBV3-1/TRBV3-2
D: -
CDR3: CASSQVLAAYGETQYF
DNA: TGTGCCAGCAGCCAAGTGCTAGCAGCCTACGGGGAGACCCAGTACTTC

J: TRBJ2-3
V: TRBV28
D: TRBD2
CDR3: CASTLLASGSADTQYF
DNA: TGTGCCAGCACCCTTCTGGCTAGCGGGAGTGCAGATACGCAGTATTTT

J: TRBJ2-7
V: TRBV29-1
D: -
CDR3: CSVGVGGPEQYF
DNA: TGCAGCGTTGGAGTCGGGGGGCCCGAGCAGTACTTC

J: TRBJ2-5
V: TRBV19
D: TRBD2
CDR3: CASSILAGLGQETQYF
DNA: TGTGCCAGTAGTATTCTAGCGGGACTCGGCCAAGAGACCCAGTACTTC

J: TRBJ2-5
V: TRBV5-4
D: TRBD2
CDR3: CASSLGGLAEETQYF
DNA: TGTGCCAGCAGCTTGGGGGGACTAGCGGAAGAGACCCAGTACTTC

J: TRBJ2-5
V: TRBV19
D: TRBD2
CDR3: CASSIPSGVETQYF
DNA: TGTGCCAGTAGTATCCCTAGCGGGGTGGAGACCCAGTACTTC

J: TRBJ2-1
V: TRBV28
D: -
CDR3: CASRSSDSYNEQFF
DNA: TGTGCCAGCAGGTCTAGCGACTCCTACAATGAGCAGTTCTTC

J: TRBJ1-1
V: TRBV6-5
D: TRBD1
CDR3: CASTTSTGGNTEAFF
DNA: TGTGCCAGCACGACCTCAACAGGGGGGAACACTGAAGCTTTCTTT

J: TRBJ1-2
V: TRBV6-5
D: TRBD1
CDR3: CASSYSSGDRAFAAF
DNA: TGTGCCAGCAGTTACTCGAGTGGAGACAGGGCTTTTGCCGCCTTC

J: TRBJ2-1
V: TRBV7-9
D: TRBD2
CDR3: CASSSGTSSYNEQFF
DNA: TGTGCCAGCAGCTCCGGGACTAGCTCCTACAATGAGCAGTTCTTC

J: TRBJ2-1
V: TRBV7-3
D: TRBD2
CDR3: CASSPIRTSGPQRNEQFF
DNA: TGTGCCAGCAGCCCCATTCGGACTAGCGGGCCTCAGAGAAATGAGCAGTTCTTC

J: TRBJ1-1
V: TRBV7-2
D: -
CDR3: CASSPRFWNTEAFF
DNA: TGTGCCAGCAGCCCCAGGTTTTGGAACACTGAAGCTTTCTTT

J: TRBJ1-3
V: TRBV6-5
D: -
CDR3: CASSYSTGRGNTIYF
DNA: TGTGCCAGCAGTTACTCGACGGGGAGGGGAAACACCATATATTTT

J: TRBJ2-7
V: TRBV11-2
D: -
CDR3: CASSSGQTYEQYF
DNA: TGTGCCAGCAGTTCAGGGCAAACCTACGAGCAGTACTTC